Below, 19 T cell receptor beta chains from the same sample are listed, as sequenced in a study of cytomegalovirus exposure and HLA in healthy donors. Measured with immunoSEQ multiplex PCR; TCRdb has only the in-frame clones, and not every one. The sample lists 350,000 or so clones; more than 80% were seen once. The sequencing sample was made of PBMCs. The receptors were sampled from a woman under 30 in good health and CMV-seronegative.

CDR3 sequence: CASSLVVGRAFF. The DNA for the CDR3 is TGTGCCAGCAGCTTAGTTGTGGGCCGAGCTTTCTTT. The rearrangement uses TRBV7-9 and TRBJ1-1; D unclear. The length of the CDR3 is 12 residues. Looked up from germline, CDR1 is SEHNR and CDR2 is FQNEAQ (reference sequence). The V end lost 1 base, the J end lost 10 bases, and 10 bases lay between the germline ends.

The chain is built from TRBV5-6 and TRBJ2-3, with D hard to call. Per the germline V gene, CDR1 is SGHDT and CDR2 is YYEEEE. Trimming took off 2 bases at V and 0 bases at J, with 10 bases between the two ends. The CDR3 totals 15 residues. CDR3 DNA sequence: TGTGCCAGCAGCTTATACGGTACTAGCACAGATACGCAGTATTTT. As protein: CASSLYGTSTDTQYF.

The chain recombines TRBV5-1 with TRBJ1-5, with TRBD1 matching over 8 bases. The CDR3 length is 14 residues. V gave up 5 bases and J gave up 6 bases; unmatched junction bases: 7. The germline V gene has CDR1 SGHRS and CDR2 YFSETQ. Here the CDR3 DNA reads TGCGCCAGCAGTCCAGGACAGGGCCGTCAGCCCCAGCATTTT. This encodes CASSPGQGRQPQHF.

This clone was seen only a few times. J is TRBJ1-4 and V is TRBV5-6, with TRBD1 identical over 9 bases. Germline V lookup: CDR1 SGHDT, CDR2 YYEEEE. Germline trimming cut 4 bases from V and 11 bases from J; bases unmatched to any gene: 6. The CDR3 totals 13 residues. CDR3 residues: CASSVQDRGKLFF. The CDR3 region has the DNA TGTGCCAGCAGCGTCCAGGACAGGGGTAAACTGTTTTTT.

The J gene is TRBJ2-3, the V gene TRBV5-1; 8 bases map to TRBD2. Germline V CDR1 and CDR2: SGHRS, YFSETQ. CDR3 length equals 15 residues. The junction had 6 bases not matched to a gene; V was cut back by 0 bases and J by 6 bases. The chain's CDR3 is CASSLVAGGPDTQYF. CDR3 nucleotide sequence: TGCGCCAGCAGCTTGGTGGCGGGAGGCCCCGATACGCAGTATTTT.

This rearrangement joins TRBV7-2 to TRBJ2-3; tentatively, D is TRBD2 (6 bases). The germline V and J ends were trimmed by 1 base and 9 bases, with 14 bases remaining between them. Germline V gene data show CDR1 as SGHTA and CDR2 as FQGNSA. This CDR3 has 14 amino acids. The CDR3 DNA reads TGTGCCAGCAGCTTAGAGACTAGGGCTTCCACGCAGTATTTT. Its protein product is CASSLETRASTQYF.

The gene calls are TRBV7-9 and TRBJ2-7; 7 nucleotides line up with TRBD1. Germline V gene data show CDR1 as SEHNR and CDR2 as FQNEAQ (reference sequence). V dropped 5 bases and J dropped 4; count of bases not matched to a gene: 2. The CDR3 loop spans 12 amino acids. CDR3 DNA: TGTGCCAGCAGCGCAGGGGGTTACGAGCAGTACTTC. Protein: CASSAGGYEQYF.

This chain connects TRBV16 to TRBJ1-4, with a tentative D call TRBD1 (5 bases). V lost 1 base to trimming and J lost 9 bases, with 15 bases between them. The CDR3 extends over 15 amino acids. The germline V gene has CDR1 KGHSY and CDR2 FQNENV. CDR3 loop: CASSQWSAGRKKLFF. CDR3 in DNA: TGTGCCAGCAGCCAATGGTCGGCAGGGAGGAAAAAACTGTTTTTT. The variable domain in full, with the rest retrieved from reference TRBV16 and TRBJ1-4, is GEEVAQTPKHLVRGEGQKAKLYCAPIKGHSYVFWYQQVLKNEFKFLISFQNENVFDETGMPKERFSAKCLPNSPCSLEIQATKLEDSAVYFCASSQWSAGRKKLFFGSGTQLSVL.

The rearrangement joins TRBV5-6 to TRBJ2-3; TRBD2 matches at 9 bases. Germline CDR1 is SGHDT and CDR2 is YYEEEE. Germline trimming cut 10 bases from V and 3 bases from J; bases unmatched to any gene: 15. CDR3 length: 16 amino acids. In nucleotides, the CDR3 is TGTGCCTCAGGTTCTAGCGGGGCCCTCGGGACAGATACGCAGTATTTT. Translation gives CASGSSGALGTDTQYF.

The V call is TRBV14, the J call TRBJ1-5; TRBD1 might be the D (6 bases). This CDR3 is built from 14 residues. Germline V gene lookup returns CDR1 SGHDN and CDR2 FVKESK. V was pared by 4 bases and J by 3 bases, with 10 bases between. The CDR3 DNA follows: TGTGCCAGCAGCCCCGGGACACTCAATCAGCCCCAGCATTTT. It yields the protein CASSPGTLNQPQHF.

V and J are TRBV28 and TRBJ2-7; TRBD1 matches at 7 bases. The germline V gene encodes CDR1 MDHEN and CDR2 SYDVKM. This CDR3 region has 14 residues. The J segment lost 2 bases and the V segment lost 4 bases, leaving 5 bases of the junction unmatched. The chain's CDR3 is CASSYPGTAYEQYF. In DNA form, the CDR3 reads TGTGCCAGCAGTTACCCCGGGACAGCCTACGAGCAGTACTTC.

This chain links TRBV4-3 with TRBJ2-1, with D maybe TRBD2 (5 bases). The CDR3 loop spans 16 amino acids. Trimming took off 0 bases at V and 3 bases at J, with 12 bases between the two ends. Germline V gives CDR1 LGHNA, CDR2 YSLEER. DNA of the CDR3: TGCGCCAGCAGCCAAGAGAGTAGCGAGGTCTACAATGAGCAGTTCTTC. Its protein is CASSQESSEVYNEQFF.

The genes are TRBV18 and TRBJ2-6, with 10 bases matching TRBD1. This CDR3 has 18 amino acids. Germline assignment: CDR1 KGHSH and CDR2 LQKENI. Unmatched junction bases numbered 9, after V lost 3 bases and J lost 4 bases. The DNA of the CDR3 is TGTGCCAGCTCACCCGGGACAGGGGTCCCCCAGGGGGCCAACGTCCTGACTTTC. It encodes CASSPGTGVPQGANVLTF.

This clone occurred once. This chain connects TRBV11-1 to TRBJ1-1; 7 bases align to TRBD1. The length of the CDR3 is 12 residues. The ends lost 4 bases at V and 8 bases at J; junction bases unmatched: 4. The germline CDR1 and CDR2 sequences are SGHAT and FQDESV (reference sequence). The CDR3 bases are TGTGCCAGCAGCTCATGGGACAGCGAAGCTTTCTTT. Translating it yields CASSSWDSEAFF.

V is TRBV7-2 and J is TRBJ2-5; 13 bases line up with TRBD2. The CDR3 covers 17 residues. Germline assignment: CDR1 SGHTA and CDR2 FQGNSA. V lost 1 base and J lost 6; bases outside the gene matches: 8. CDR3 in DNA: TGTGCCAGCAGCTTAGGACTAGCGGGAGGACGAGAGAAGACCCAGTACTTC. Protein sequence: CASSLGLAGGREKTQYF. The full variable domain, with the rest looked up from reference TRBV7-2 and TRBJ2-5, is GAGVSQSPSNKVTEKGKDVELRCDPISGHTALYWYRQSLGQGLEFLIYFQGNSAPDKSGLPSDRFSAERTGGSVSTLTIQRTQQEDSAVYLCASSLGLAGGREKTQYFGPGTRLLVL.

This clone was seen a few times. The rearrangement links TRBV7-6 to TRBJ2-2; D is perhaps TRBD1 (6 bases). Germline V lookup: CDR1 SGHVS, CDR2 FNYEAQ. The V gene lost 5 bases and the J gene lost 7 bases, with 11 bases spanning the gap. The CDR3 totals 13 residues. In DNA form, the CDR3 reads TGTGCCAGCAGCGTACAGGGTTTCGGGGAGCTGTTTTTT. The encoded protein is CASSVQGFGELFF.

This CDR3 is CASIQTGGVSEAFF. In DNA form, the CDR3 reads TGTGCCAGTATACAGACAGGGGGCGTTTCTGAAGCTTTCTTT. The chain links TRBV19 to TRBJ1-1; the match to TRBD1 covers 10 bases. Trimming at V came to 7 bases and at J to 6 bases, leaving 8 bases not matched to a gene. This CDR3 spans 14 amino acids. Germline lookup yields CDR1 LNHDA and CDR2 SQIVND (reference sequence).

Comment on this clone: No conserved phenylalanine or tryptophan is present at the end of the CDR3, so a read error is the likely explanation. Because the CDR3's place on the DNA is in doubt, the DNA is left out and the CDR3 is given as listed by TCRdb. The genes are TRBV2 and TRBJ2-7; TRBD1 is taken as the D call from the table, unchecked against the DNA. The CDR3 region is 13 residues in length, termini included. The germline V gene encodes CDR1 SNHLY and CDR2 FYNNEI. CDR3 protein: CASSVFGQGATFI.

The chain carries TRBV28 and TRBJ1-3; a weak D match, TRBD1 (5 bases). The germline V and J ends were trimmed by 10 bases and 4 bases, with 8 bases remaining between them. The CDR3 has 11 residues. In germline, CDR1 is MDHEN, CDR2 SYDVKM. The CDR3 DNA follows: TGTGCCACAGGGAACGGAAACACCATATATTTT. Its translation: CATGNGNTIYF.